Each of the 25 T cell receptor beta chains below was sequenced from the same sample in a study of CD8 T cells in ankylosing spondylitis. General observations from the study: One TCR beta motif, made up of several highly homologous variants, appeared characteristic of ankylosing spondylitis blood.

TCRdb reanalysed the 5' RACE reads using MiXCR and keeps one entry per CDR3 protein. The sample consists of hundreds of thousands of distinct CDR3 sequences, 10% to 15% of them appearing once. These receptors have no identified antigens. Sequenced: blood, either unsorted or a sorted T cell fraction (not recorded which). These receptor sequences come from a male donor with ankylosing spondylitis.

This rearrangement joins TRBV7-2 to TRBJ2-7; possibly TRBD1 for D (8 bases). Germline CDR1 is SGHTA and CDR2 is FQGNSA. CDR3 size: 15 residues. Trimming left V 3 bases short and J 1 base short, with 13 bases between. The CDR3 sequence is CASSFTGGGSYEQYF. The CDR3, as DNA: TGTGCCAGCAGCTTTACAGGGGGGGGATCCTACGAGCAGTACTTC.

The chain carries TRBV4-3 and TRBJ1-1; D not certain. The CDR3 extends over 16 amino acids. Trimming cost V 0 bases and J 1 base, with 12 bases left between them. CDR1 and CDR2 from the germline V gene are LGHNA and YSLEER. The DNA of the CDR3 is TGCGCCAGCAGCCAAGAATTTAGGCTGGAGAACACTGAAGCTTTCTTT. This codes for CASSQEFRLENTEAFF.

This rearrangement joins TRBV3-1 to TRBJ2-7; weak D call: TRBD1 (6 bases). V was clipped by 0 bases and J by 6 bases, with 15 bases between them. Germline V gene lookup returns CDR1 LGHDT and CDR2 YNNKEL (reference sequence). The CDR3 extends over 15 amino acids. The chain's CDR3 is CASSQDSARGREQYF. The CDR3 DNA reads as TGTGCCAGCAGCCAAGATAGTGCCAGGGGACGCGAGCAGTACTTC.

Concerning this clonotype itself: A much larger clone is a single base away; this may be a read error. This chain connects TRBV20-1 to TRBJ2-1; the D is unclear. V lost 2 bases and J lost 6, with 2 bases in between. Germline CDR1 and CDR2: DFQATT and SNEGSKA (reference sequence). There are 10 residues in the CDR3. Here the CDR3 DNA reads TGCAGTGCTAGATTCAATGAGCAGTTCTTC. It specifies CSARFNEQFF.

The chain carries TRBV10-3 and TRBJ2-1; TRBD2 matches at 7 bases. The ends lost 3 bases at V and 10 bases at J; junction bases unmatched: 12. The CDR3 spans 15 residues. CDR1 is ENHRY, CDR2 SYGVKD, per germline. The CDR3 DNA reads TGTGCCATCAGTGAATGGGCTAGCGGACTGGGGGAGCAGTTCTTC. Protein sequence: CAISEWASGLGEQFF.

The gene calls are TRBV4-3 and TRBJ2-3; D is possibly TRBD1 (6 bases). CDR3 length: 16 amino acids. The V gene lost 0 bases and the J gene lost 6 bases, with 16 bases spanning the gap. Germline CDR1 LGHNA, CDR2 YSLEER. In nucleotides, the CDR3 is TGCGCCAGCAGCCAAGATAGGGTAGGGGGAGATGATACGCAGTATTTT. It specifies CASSQDRVGGDDTQYF.

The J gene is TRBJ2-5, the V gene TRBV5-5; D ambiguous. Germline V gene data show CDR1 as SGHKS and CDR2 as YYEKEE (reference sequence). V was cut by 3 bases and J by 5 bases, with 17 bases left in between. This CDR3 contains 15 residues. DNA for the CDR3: TGTGCCAGCAGCTCGGCCGGATTCCCCTGGGAGACCCAGTACTTC. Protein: CASSSAGFPWETQYF.

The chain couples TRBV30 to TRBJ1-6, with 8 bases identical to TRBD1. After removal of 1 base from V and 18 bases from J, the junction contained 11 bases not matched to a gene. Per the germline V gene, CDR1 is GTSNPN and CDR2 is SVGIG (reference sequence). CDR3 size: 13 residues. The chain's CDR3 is CAWSEPPDRVTHF. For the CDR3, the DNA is TGTGCCTGGAGTGAACCACCGGACAGGGTTACCCACTTT.

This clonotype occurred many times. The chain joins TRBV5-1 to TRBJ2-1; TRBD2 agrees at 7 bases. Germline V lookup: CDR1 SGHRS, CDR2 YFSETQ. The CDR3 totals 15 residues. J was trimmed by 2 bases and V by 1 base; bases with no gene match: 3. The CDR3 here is CASSLTGGTYNEQFF. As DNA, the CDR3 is TGCGCCAGCAGCTTGACGGGGGGAACCTACAATGAGCAGTTCTTC.

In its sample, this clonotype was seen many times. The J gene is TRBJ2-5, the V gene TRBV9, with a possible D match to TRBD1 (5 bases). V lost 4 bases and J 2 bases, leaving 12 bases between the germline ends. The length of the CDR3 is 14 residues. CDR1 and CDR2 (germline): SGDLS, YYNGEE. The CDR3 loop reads CASSLDSLQETQYF. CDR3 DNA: TGTGCCAGCAGCCTTGACAGTCTACAAGAGACCCAGTACTTC.

The DNA for the CDR3 is TGTGCCAGCAGCCGCACTAGCGGAACGAACACCGGGGAGCTGTTTTTT. Amino acid sequence: CASSRTSGTNTGELFF. The genes are TRBV7-6 and TRBJ2-2, with 8 bases lining up with TRBD2. Unmatched junction bases numbered 5, after V lost 5 bases and J lost 0 bases. The CDR3 runs to 16 residues. CDR1 and CDR2 (germline): SGHVS, FNYEAQ.

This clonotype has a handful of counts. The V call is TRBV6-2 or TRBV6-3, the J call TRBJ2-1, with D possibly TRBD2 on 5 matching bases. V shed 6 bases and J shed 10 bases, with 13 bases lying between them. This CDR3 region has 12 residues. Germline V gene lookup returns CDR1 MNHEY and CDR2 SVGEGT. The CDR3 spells CASRDPPSEQFF. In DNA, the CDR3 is TGTGCCAGCAGGGACCCTCCTAGCGAGCAGTTCTTC.

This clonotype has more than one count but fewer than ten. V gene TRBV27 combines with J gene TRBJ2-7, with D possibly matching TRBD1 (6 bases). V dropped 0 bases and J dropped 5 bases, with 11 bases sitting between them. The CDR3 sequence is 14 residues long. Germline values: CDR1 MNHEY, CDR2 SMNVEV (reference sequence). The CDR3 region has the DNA TGTGCCAGCAGTTTATCTGTGACAGGTCACGAGCAGTACTTC. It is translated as CASSLSVTGHEQYF.

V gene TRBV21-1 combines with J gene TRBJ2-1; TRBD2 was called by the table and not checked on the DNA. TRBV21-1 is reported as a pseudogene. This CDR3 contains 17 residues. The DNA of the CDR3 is TGTGCCAGCACGCAAACCTCGGCGGGAGGACCCTACAATGAGCAGTTCTTC. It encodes CASTQTSAGGPYNEQFF.

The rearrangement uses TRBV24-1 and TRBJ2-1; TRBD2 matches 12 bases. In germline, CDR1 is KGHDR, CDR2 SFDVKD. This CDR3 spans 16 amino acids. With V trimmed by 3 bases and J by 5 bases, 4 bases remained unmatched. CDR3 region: CATSDPSGRANNEQFF. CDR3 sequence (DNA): TGTGCCACCAGTGATCCTAGCGGGAGGGCCAACAATGAGCAGTTCTTC.

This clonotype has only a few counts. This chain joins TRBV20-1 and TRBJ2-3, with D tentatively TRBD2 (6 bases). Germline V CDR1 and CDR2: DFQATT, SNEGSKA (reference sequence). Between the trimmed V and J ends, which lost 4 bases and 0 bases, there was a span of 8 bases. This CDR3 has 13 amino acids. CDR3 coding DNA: TGCAGTGCTATTGGAGGGAGCACAGATACGCAGTATTTT. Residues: CSAIGGSTDTQYF.

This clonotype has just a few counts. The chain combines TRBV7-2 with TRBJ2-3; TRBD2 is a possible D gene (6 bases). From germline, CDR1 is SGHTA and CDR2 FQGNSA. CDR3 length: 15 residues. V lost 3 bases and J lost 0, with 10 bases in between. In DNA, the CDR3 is TGTGCCAGCAGCTTTAAGGGGACTAGCACAGATACGCAGTATTTT. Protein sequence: CASSFKGTSTDTQYF.

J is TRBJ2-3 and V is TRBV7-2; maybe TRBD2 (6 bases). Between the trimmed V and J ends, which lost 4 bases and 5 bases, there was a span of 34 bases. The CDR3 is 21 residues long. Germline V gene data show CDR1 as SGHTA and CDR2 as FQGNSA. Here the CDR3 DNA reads TGTGCCAGCAGCTCAGGGCGGGATTTTAGACTTCTGCAATACATTCAAGATACGCAGTATTTT. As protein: CASSSGRDFRLLQYIQDTQYF.

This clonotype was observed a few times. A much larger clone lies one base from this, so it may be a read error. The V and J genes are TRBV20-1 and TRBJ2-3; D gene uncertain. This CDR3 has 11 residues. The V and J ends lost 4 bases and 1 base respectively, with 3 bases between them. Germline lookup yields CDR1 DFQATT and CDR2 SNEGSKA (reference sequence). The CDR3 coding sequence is TGCAGTGCTAAGGGCACAGATACGCAGTATTTT. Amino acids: CSAKGTDTQYF.

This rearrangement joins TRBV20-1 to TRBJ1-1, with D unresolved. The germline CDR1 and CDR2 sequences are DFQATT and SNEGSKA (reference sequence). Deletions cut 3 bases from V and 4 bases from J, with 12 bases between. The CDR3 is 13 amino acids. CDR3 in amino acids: CSARWVRGTEAFF. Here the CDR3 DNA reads TGCAGTGCTAGGTGGGTGCGAGGCACTGAAGCTTTCTTT.

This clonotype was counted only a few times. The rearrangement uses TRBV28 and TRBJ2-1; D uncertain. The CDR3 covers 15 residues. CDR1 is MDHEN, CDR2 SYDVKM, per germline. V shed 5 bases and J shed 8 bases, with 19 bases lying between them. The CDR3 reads CASSPFRAIAHEQFF. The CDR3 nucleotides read TGTGCCAGCAGTCCCTTCCGGGCCATCGCCCATGAGCAGTTCTTC.

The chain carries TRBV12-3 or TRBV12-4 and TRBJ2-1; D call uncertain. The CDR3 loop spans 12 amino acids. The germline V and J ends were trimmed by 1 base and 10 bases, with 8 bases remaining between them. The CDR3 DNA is TGTGCCAGCAGTTTAGTCCCCGCGGAGCAGTTCTTC. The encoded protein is CASSLVPAEQFF.

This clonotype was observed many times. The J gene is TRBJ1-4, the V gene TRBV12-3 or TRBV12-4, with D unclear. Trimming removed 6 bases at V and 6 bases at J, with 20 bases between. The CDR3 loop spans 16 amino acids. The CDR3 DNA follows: TGTGCCAGCAGGCAGAATGAGGGTTTCGGAGATGAAAAACTGTTTTTT. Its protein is CASRQNEGFGDEKLFF.

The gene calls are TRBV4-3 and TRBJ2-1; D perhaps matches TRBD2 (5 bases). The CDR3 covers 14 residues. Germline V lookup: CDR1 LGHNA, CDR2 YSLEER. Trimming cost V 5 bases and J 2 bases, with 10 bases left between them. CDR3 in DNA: TGCGCCAGCAGCTTTCACGGGGCCTACAATGAGCAGTTCTTC. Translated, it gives CASSFHGAYNEQFF.

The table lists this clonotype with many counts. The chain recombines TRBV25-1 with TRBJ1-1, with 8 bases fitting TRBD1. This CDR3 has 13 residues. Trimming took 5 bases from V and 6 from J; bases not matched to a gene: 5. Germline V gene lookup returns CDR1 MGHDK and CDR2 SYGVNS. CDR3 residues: CASSQGAEAEAFF. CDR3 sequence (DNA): TGTGCCAGCAGTCAGGGGGCGGAAGCTGAAGCTTTCTTT.